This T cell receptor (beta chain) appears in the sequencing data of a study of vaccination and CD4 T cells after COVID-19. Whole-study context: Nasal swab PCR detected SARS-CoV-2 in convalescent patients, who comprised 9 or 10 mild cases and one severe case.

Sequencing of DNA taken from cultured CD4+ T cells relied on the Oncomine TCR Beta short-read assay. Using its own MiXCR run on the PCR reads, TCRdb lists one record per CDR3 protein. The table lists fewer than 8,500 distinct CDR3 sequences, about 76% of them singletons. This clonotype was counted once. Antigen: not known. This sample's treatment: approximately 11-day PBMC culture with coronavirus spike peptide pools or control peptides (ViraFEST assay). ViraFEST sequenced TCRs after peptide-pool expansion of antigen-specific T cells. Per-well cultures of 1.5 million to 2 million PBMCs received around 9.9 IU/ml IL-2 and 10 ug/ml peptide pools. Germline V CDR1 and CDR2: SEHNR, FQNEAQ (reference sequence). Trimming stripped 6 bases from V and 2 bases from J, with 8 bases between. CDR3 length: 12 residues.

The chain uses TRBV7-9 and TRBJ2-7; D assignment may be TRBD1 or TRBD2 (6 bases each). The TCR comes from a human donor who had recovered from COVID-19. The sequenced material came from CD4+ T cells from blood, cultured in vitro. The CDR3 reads CASRGGAYEQYF. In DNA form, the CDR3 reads TGTGCCAGCAGGGGGGGCGCCTACGAGCAGTACTTC.